The sequence of this TCR beta chain was determined in a study of T-cell reconstitution after alpha-beta-depleted transplantation in children. Unique molecular identifiers were built into the TCRbeta library. TCRdb reprocessed the PCR reads with MiXCR, giving one entry per CDR3 protein. This table holds a few hundred thousand distinct CDR3 sequences, approximately 20% found once. The V end was cut by 3 bases, the J end by 1 base, with 9 bases between. Germline V lookup: CDR1 MRHNA, CDR2 SNTAGT. The CDR3 totals 14 residues. This clonotype was seen more than once but under ten times. The TCR was taken from a human donor who donated a stem cell graft to a child with acute myeloid leukemia. This sequence joins TRBV6-4 and TRBJ2-5; no reliable D call. The sample was PBMCs from the stem cell graft donor, taken from the stem cell graft. CDR3 region: CASSDRRLQETQYF. Written as DNA, the CDR3 is TGTGCCAGCAGTGATAGACGGCTCCAAGAGACCCAGTACTTC.